This TCR beta chain emerged from a study of shared clonotypes between healthy human individuals. The sample holds a few counts of this clone. CDR3 length: 14 residues. V lost 0 bases, J lost 6 bases, and 12 bases lay in between. Germline V gene sequence: CDR1 SGDLS, CDR2 YYNGEE. Assay execution took place at the deep level. Unsorted PBMCs provided DNA that was sequenced on ten immunoSEQ deep assay plates. This table comes from immunoSEQ multiplex PCR, and its TCRdb copy is limited to in-frame clones, with some not included. Of about 500,000 clones in the sample, 77% were seen once. The V gene is TRBV9, the J gene TRBJ1-2; perhaps TRBD1 as D (5 bases). Sequencing was done on a sample of PBMCs. The clonotype originates from a woman in her forties in good health. Some clones in this sample may be carry-over from other donors' samples. The CDR3 DNA sequence: TGTGCCAGCAGCGTAGCGCGGGGCGGCGATGGCTACACCTTC. Translated: CASSVARGGDGYTF.